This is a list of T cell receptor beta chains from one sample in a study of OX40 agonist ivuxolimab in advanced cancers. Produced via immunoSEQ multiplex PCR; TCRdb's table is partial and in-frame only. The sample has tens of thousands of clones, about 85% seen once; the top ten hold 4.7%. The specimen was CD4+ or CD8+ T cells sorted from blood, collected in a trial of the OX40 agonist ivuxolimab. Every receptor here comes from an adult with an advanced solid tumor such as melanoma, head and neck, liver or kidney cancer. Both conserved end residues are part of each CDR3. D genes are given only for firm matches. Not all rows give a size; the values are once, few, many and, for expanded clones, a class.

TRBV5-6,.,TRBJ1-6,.,CASSLVGPWGTSPLHF,TGTGCCAGCAGCTTGGTGGGGCCCTGGGGGACTTCACCCCTCCACTTT
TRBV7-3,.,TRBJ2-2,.,CASSARTANTGELFF,TGTGCCAGCAGCGCGAGGACAGCGAACACCGGGGAGCTGTTTTTT
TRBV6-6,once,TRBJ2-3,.,CASSDFLSTDTQYF,TGTGCCAGCAGTGATTTCCTTAGCACAGATACGCAGTATTTT
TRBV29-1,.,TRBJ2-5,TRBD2,CSVPGLAGVGETQYF,TGCAGCGTTCCGGGACTAGCGGGAGTGGGGGAGACCCAGTACTTC
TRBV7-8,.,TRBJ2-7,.,CASSPPGREYEQYF,TGTGCCAGCAGCCCCCCCGGCAGGGAATACGAGCAGTACTTC
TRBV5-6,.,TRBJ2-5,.,CASSFRFREETQYF,TGTGCCAGCAGCTTTCGATTCAGGGAGGAGACCCAGTACTTC
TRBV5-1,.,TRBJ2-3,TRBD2,CASSLRGPSGSVTDTQYF,TGCGCCAGCAGCCTTAGAGGCCCTAGCGGGAGTGTGACAGATACGCAGTATTTT
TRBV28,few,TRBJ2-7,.,CASSVDSDGTYEQYF,TGTGCCAGCAGTGTAGACAGCGATGGTACCTACGAGCAGTACTTC
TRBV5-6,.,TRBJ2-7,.,CASSRGLGNYEQYF,TGTGCCAGCAGCCGGGGGTTGGGGAACTACGAGCAGTACTTC
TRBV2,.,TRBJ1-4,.,CASRPDLATNEKLFF,TGTGCCAGCAGGCCCGACCTAGCAACTAATGAAAAACTGTTTTTT
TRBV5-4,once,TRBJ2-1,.,CASSFGGGSLRASEQFF,TGTGCCAGCAGCTTTGGAGGGGGCTCTCTGCGGGCGTCTGAGCAGTTCTTC
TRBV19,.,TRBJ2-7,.,CASSIDLGQQNEQYF,TGTGCCAGTAGTATAGATTTAGGACAGCAGAACGAGCAGTACTTC
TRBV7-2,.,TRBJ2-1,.,CASSLAKSSYNEQFF,TGTGCCAGCAGCTTAGCCAAAAGCTCCTACAATGAGCAGTTCTTC
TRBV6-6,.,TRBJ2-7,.,CASSYDYEQYF,TGTGCCAGCAGTTACGACTACGAGCAGTACTTC
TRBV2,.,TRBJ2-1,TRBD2,CASSATGLAVVNEQFF,TGTGCCAGCAGCGCAACGGGACTAGCAGTTGTCAATGAGCAGTTCTTC
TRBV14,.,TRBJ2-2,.,CASSRGGYTGELFF,TGTGCCAGCAGCCGAGGGGGTTACACCGGGGAGCTGTTTTTT
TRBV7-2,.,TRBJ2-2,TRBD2,CASSRQSGTGTGELFF,TGTGCCAGCAGCCGTCAGAGCGGGACCGGCACCGGGGAGCTGTTTTTT
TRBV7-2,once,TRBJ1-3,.,CASSLGAPGAGNTIYF,TGTGCCAGCAGCTTAGGGGCACCAGGGGCTGGAAACACCATATATTTT
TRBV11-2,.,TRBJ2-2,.,CASSFGPANTGELFF,TGTGCCAGCAGCTTTGGGCCCGCGAACACCGGGGAGCTGTTTTTT
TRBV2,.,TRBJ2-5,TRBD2,CASSPLAGGLETQYF,TGTGCCAGCAGTCCACTAGCGGGAGGGCTGGAGACCCAGTACTTC
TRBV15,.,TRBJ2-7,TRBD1,CATSSSGTGYEQYF,TGTGCCACCAGCAGCTCCGGGACAGGGTACGAGCAGTACTTC
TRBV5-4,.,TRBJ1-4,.,CASSFGGPGGEKLFF,TGTGCCAGCAGCTTTGGGGGACCCGGAGGTGAAAAACTGTTTTTT
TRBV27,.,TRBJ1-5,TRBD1,CASRGQAASNQPQHF,TGTGCCAGCAGGGGACAGGCAGCTAGCAATCAGCCCCAGCATTTT
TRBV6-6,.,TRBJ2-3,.,CASSYSIHPTDTQYF,TGTGCCAGCAGTTACTCAATACATCCCACAGATACGCAGTATTTT